Shown below are 9 T cell receptor beta chains from a single sample sequenced in a study of cytomegalovirus exposure and HLA in healthy donors. Profiled with immunoSEQ multiplex PCR; TCRdb holds only in-frame clones, not every one. The data contain 150,000 to 200,000 clones, roughly 86% of them singletons. The sequenced sample was PBMCs. Every receptor here comes from a woman aged 18-30 years in good health and CMV-seronegative.

J is TRBJ1-4 and V is TRBV5-1; maybe TRBD1 (6 bases). Germline values: CDR1 SGHRS, CDR2 YFSETQ. The CDR3 runs to 14 residues. Trimming removed 4 bases from V and 5 bases from J, with 12 bases in between. CDR3 region: CASSGGTPNEKLFF. Here the CDR3 DNA reads TGCGCCAGCAGCGGTGGGACACCGAATGAAAAACTGTTTTTT.

This sequence joins TRBV29-1 and TRBJ2-3; D unresolved. V was trimmed by 6 bases and J by 0 bases, leaving 10 bases between them. Germline V gives CDR1 SQVTM, CDR2 ANQGSEA. This CDR3 has 13 residues. The CDR3 reads CSVKPGSTDTQYF. DNA of the CDR3: TGCAGCGTAAAACCCGGTAGCACAGATACGCAGTATTTT.

This clone occurred once. The J gene is TRBJ1-2, the V gene TRBV27, with unresolved D. The CDR3 has 14 residues. Germline values: CDR1 MNHEY, CDR2 SMNVEV (reference sequence). Trimming removed 3 bases from V and 0 bases from J, with 8 bases in between. The CDR3 DNA follows: TGTGCCAGCAGTTTCAGTTCTGCTAACTATGGCTACACCTTC. It yields the protein CASSFSSANYGYTF.

This chain links TRBV5-4 with TRBJ1-2; possible D gene TRBD1, 6 bases. Germline loops: CDR1 SGHNT, CDR2 YYREEE (reference sequence). Trimming stripped 2 bases from V and 3 bases from J, with 11 bases between. This CDR3 comprises 14 residues. CDR3 sequence reads: CASSFPGEHYGYTF. CDR3 nucleotides: TGTGCCAGCAGCTTTCCAGGGGAACACTATGGCTACACCTTC.

The V call is TRBV6-5, the J call TRBJ2-7; TRBD1 matches at 7 bases. V lost 5 bases and J lost 0; bases outside the gene matches: 4. The CDR3 covers 14 residues. CDR1 is MNHEY, CDR2 SVGAGI, per germline. DNA of the CDR3: TGTGCCAGCAGTGACAGGGTGAGCTCCTACGAGCAGTACTTC. Amino acids: CASSDRVSSYEQYF.

The genes are TRBV19 and TRBJ1-3; 9 bases are shared with TRBD1. CDR3 size: 14 residues. Germline V gene sequence: CDR1 LNHDA, CDR2 SQIVND (reference sequence). With V trimmed by 7 bases and J by 7 bases, 8 bases remained unmatched. This CDR3 reads CASTKFGQGNTIYF. Here the CDR3 DNA reads TGTGCCAGTACCAAATTCGGACAGGGGAACACCATATATTTT.

This rearrangement joins TRBV5-5 to TRBJ2-7; 9 bases agree with TRBD1. The CDR3 is 13 amino acids. Losses at the gene ends were 2 bases for V and 4 bases for J; bases not matched to a gene: 1. CDR1 SGHKS and CDR2 YYEKEE come from the germline V gene (reference sequence). DNA for the CDR3: TGTGCCAGCAGCTTACAGGGGGCGTACGAGCAGTACTTC. Residues: CASSLQGAYEQYF. Together with reference TRBV5-5 and TRBJ2-7, the CDR3 gives the full variable domain: DAGVTQSPTHLIKTRGQQVTLRCSPISGHKSVSWYQQVLGQGPQFIFQYYEKEERGRGNFPDRFSARQFPNYSSELNVNALLLGDSALYLCASSLQGAYEQYFGPGTRLTVT.

This chain links TRBV2 with TRBJ1-1; 10 nucleotides match TRBD1. The V segment lost 5 bases and the J segment 0 bases; nucleotides outside the gene matches: 3. The germline V gene has CDR1 SNHLY and CDR2 FYNNEI. The CDR3 length is 15 residues. CDR3 nucleotide sequence: TGTGCCAGCAGTTGGGGACAGGGGATGAACACTGAAGCTTTCTTT. This gives the protein CASSWGQGMNTEAFF.

J is TRBJ1-6 and V is TRBV6-6; D gene ambiguous. Germline assignment: CDR1 MNHNY and CDR2 SVGAGI (reference sequence). The CDR3 covers 15 residues. With 4 bases removed from V and 3 bases from J, the gap between germline ends came to 10 bases. CDR3 region: CASSFKSNYNSPLHF. The DNA for the CDR3 is TGTGCCAGCAGTTTTAAAAGCAACTATAATTCACCCCTCCACTTT.